The entry below describes one T cell receptor beta chain. The sample originates from a study of blood T cell repertoires in COVID-19. Study details: Sites across the United States, Italy and Spain contributed samples from acute and convalescent COVID-19. From T cells, B-cell-depleted T cells, or PBMCs came the material, which was cDNA or gDNA.

V dropped 7 bases and J dropped 7; count of bases not matched to a gene: 6. Germline V gene lookup returns CDR1 MNHEY and CDR2 SMNVEV (reference sequence). The CDR3 sequence is 13 residues long. Source study methods: The authors estimated nucleated cell counts from reference gene primer amplification. Using immunoSEQ multiplex PCR, the repertoire was profiled, and TCRdb retains in-frame clones only, with some absent. That table gives V, J and clone size, and the DNA gave D and trimming. This repertoire shows some 200,000 clones, approximately 89% found once; its top ten account for under 9.5%. This clonotype originated in a woman aged 60 to 75 with acute or convalescent COVID-19. Material: peripheral blood. This chain connects TRBV27 to TRBJ1-2, with 10 bases fitting TRBD1. The CDR3 DNA reads TGTGCCAGCAAACGACAGGGGGCTTTTGGCTACACCTTC. Translation gives CASKRQGAFGYTF.